This T cell receptor (beta chain) originates from a study of T-cell memory formation after mild COVID-19. Study-level background: TCR clusters mostly belonged to single donors. Study results and limitations: Whether second-wave clones peaking at day 37 were SARS-CoV-2 specific went unconfirmed. Some SARS-CoV-2-responding clones were already detected in memory before infection. The main location of contracting CD4+ clones was CM and EM, and that of contracting CD8+ clones was EMRA.

TCRdb passed the 5' RACE reads through MiXCR, listing each CDR3 protein once. The table has a few hundred thousand distinct CDR3 sequences, approximately 21% seen once. Germline assignment: CDR1 MGHRA and CDR2 YSYEKL. The V segment lost 0 bases and the J segment 4 bases; nucleotides outside the gene matches: 13. This CDR3 region has 19 residues. This clonotype was detected a few times. Its antigen is unknown. The sample was PBMCs or a T cell subset sorted from them (not recorded which). The chain employs TRBV4-1 and TRBJ1-3, with 9 bases aligning to TRBD1. The origin of this receptor is an adult woman who had mild COVID-19 (a few samples of this study predate the infection). Cell type and time point are not known. CDR3 sequence: CASSQDSTTGTGKGNTIYF. In nucleotides, the CDR3 is TGCGCCAGCAGCCAAGATTCAACGACCGGGACAGGGAAAGGAAACACCATATATTTT.